These 8 T cell receptor beta chains were all obtained from the same sample, sequenced in a study of T cell responses to AZD1222 COVID-19 vaccine. The repertoire was sequenced with immunoSEQ multiplex PCR; TCRdb's copy has only in-frame clones and lacks some. Of about 130,000 clones in the sample, 88% were seen once. This material consisted of peripheral blood, taken on day 0 of AZD1222 vaccination. The receptor source for this set is an adult in good health.

The chain couples TRBV4-3 to TRBJ1-2; D not certain. CDR3 length: 14 residues. Germline V gene data show CDR1 as LGHNA and CDR2 as YSLEER. The V gene lost 2 bases and the J gene lost 1 base, with 8 bases spanning the gap. The CDR3 DNA reads as TGCGCCAGCAGCCAATCGGGATTTAACTATGGCTACACCTTC. Amino acids: CASSQSGFNYGYTF.

The rearrangement uses TRBV6-6 and TRBJ1-4, with a weak D call TRBD1 (6 bases). The CDR3 runs 14 residues. Trimming stripped 6 bases from V and 3 bases from J, with 11 bases between. CDR1 MNHNY and CDR2 SVGAGI come from the germline V gene (reference sequence). The chain's CDR3 is CASRGTGSNEKLFF. The CDR3 nucleotides are TGTGCCAGCAGGGGAACAGGGTCTAATGAAAAACTGTTTTTT.

The chain carries TRBV12-5 and TRBJ2-7; D unclear. The CDR3 loop spans 12 amino acids. In germline, CDR1 is LGHNT, CDR2 FRNRAP. Trimming took off 6 bases at V and 0 bases at J, with 6 bases between the two ends. CDR3 loop: CASGGLSYEQYF. As DNA, the CDR3 is TGTGCTAGTGGAGGCCTCTCCTACGAGCAGTACTTC. The full variable domain, completed using reference TRBV12-5 and TRBJ2-7, is DARVTQTPRHKVTEMGQEVTMRCQPILGHNTVFWYRQTMMQGLELLAYFRNRAPLDDSGMPKDRFSAEMPDATLATLKIQPSEPRDSAVYFCASGGLSYEQYFGPGTRLTVT.

V is TRBV6-4 and J is TRBJ2-1; 8 bases map to TRBD1. J was trimmed by 10 bases and V by 5 bases; bases with no gene match: 4. Germline V gene data show CDR1 as MRHNA and CDR2 as SNTAGT. This CDR3 has 12 amino acids. The chain's CDR3 is CASSSDRVEQFF. In DNA, the CDR3 is TGTGCCAGCAGTTCGGACAGGGTCGAGCAGTTCTTC.

The V gene is TRBV24-1, the J gene TRBJ2-7; D is unclear. Per the germline V gene, CDR1 is KGHDR and CDR2 is SFDVKD. CDR3 length: 11 amino acids. V was clipped by 7 bases and J by 3 bases, with 6 bases between them. As DNA, the CDR3 is TGTGCCACCAGGGTTAGCTACGAGCAGTACTTC. The encoded protein is CATRVSYEQYF.

This chain uses TRBV3-1 (or the pseudogene TRBV3-2) with TRBJ1-3, with D hard to call. The CDR3 has 14 residues. V lost 1 base and J lost 0, with 4 bases in between. Germline lookup yields CDR1 LGHDT and CDR2 YNNKEL (reference sequence). Written as DNA, the CDR3 is TGTGCCAGCAGCCAAGCGAGCTCTGGAAACACCATATATTTT. Translating gives CASSQASSGNTIYF.

The rearrangement joins TRBV3-1 (or the pseudogene TRBV3-2) to TRBJ2-7, with unresolved D. The CDR3 loop spans 17 amino acids. The germline V and J ends were trimmed by 1 base and 4 bases, with 20 bases remaining between them. The germline V gene encodes CDR1 LGHDT and CDR2 YNNKEL (reference sequence). CDR3 DNA: TGTGCCAGCAGCCAAGGCCCTGTGGCCCTAGGCCCTTACGAGCAGTACTTC. This sequence encodes CASSQGPVALGPYEQYF.

CDR3 amino acids: CATTGRDTQYF. DNA of the CDR3: TGTGCCACCACAGGGAGGGATACGCAGTATTTT. The chain combines TRBV6-5 with TRBJ2-3; D is possibly TRBD1 or TRBD2 (6 bases each). Trimming took off 10 bases at V and 6 bases at J, with 11 bases between the two ends. The CDR3 covers 11 residues. CDR1 MNHEY and CDR2 SVGAGI come from the germline V gene.